What follows is one T cell receptor (beta chain) and its context. Its specificity is unknown. The entry originates in a study of cytomegalovirus exposure and HLA in healthy donors. Overall study: Among around 200 million T cells, an earlier analysis found 117 million unique TCR beta sequences. Study-level points and caveats: According to an earlier analysis, most TCR beta V segments yielded productive rearrangements about 90% or about 30% of the time. In vitro assays verified that three CMV-associated chains recognized CMV antigens specifically. With further analysis later on, most CMV-associated TCR beta chains appeared HLA-restricted.

This PCR relied on a set of 60 Vbeta primers and 13 Jbeta primers. Generated by immunoSEQ multiplex PCR, the TCRdb table keeps only in-frame clones and is missing some. The table records more than 150,000 clones, 76% of them present only once. This CDR3 region has 15 residues. Germline V gene lookup returns CDR1 SGHTS and CDR2 YDEGEE. J gave up 3 bases and V 4 bases, and 7 bases lay outside the gene matches. Sequenced sample: PBMCs. This sequence joins TRBV5-8 and TRBJ2-7; TRBD1 aligns across 10 bases. The sequence was obtained from a man aged 18 to 30 in good health and CMV-seronegative. For the CDR3, the DNA is TGTGCCAGCAGCGGATCCGGGACAGGGGTCTACGAGCAGTACTTC. This translates into CASSGSGTGVYEQYF.